This entry lists 2 T cell receptor beta chains sequenced from one sample in a study of vaccination effects on CD4 cells after COVID-19. Antigen-specific CD4+ T cells were first expanded with viral peptide pools by the ViraFEST assay and only then sequenced. CD4+ T cells were isolated after less than 13 days of culture. Vaccine recipients had no previous SARS-CoV-2 infection; their nucleocapsid antibodies were negative. No antigen is known for these receptors. The table came from immunoSEQ multiplex PCR; TCRdb's copy has only in-frame clones and leaves some out. In the table there are tens of thousands of clones, under 75% of which are singletons. The sample consisted of CD4+ T cells from PBMCs cultured with SARS-CoV-2 spike peptides, taken before COVID-19 vaccination. These receptor sequences come from a human donor who received a COVID-19 vaccine.

The chain links TRBV12-3 or TRBV12-4 to TRBJ1-4; D might be TRBD1 (5 bases). This CDR3 comprises 13 residues. Trimming pared 3 bases from V and 12 bases from J, leaving 14 bases between. CDR3: CASSFSQRGELFF. The CDR3 DNA follows: TGTGCCAGCAGTTTTTCCCAAAGAGGGGAACTGTTTTTT.

The chain uses TRBV28 and TRBJ1-5, with D uncertain. Germline V CDR1 and CDR2: MDHEN, SYDVKM. The CDR3 covers 13 residues. The V end was cut by 2 bases, the J end by 5 bases, with 7 bases between. CDR3 coding DNA: TGTGCCAGCAGTTTAGGGCTCGATCAGCCCCAGCATTTT. Its protein is CASSLGLDQPQHF.